Listed below are T cell receptor beta chains from one sample, sequenced in a study of blood T cell repertoires in COVID-19. The method was immunoSEQ multiplex PCR; TCRdb's version includes in-frame clones alone and lacks a portion of them. The profile shows 93,000 or so clones, 84% of them singletons. Sequencing was performed on peripheral blood. The receptors shown here come from a human donor in a cohort sampled during active or convalescent COVID-19. CDR3s include the opening cysteine and the closing phenylalanine or tryptophan. D genes are given only for firm matches. Clone size is shown for a subset of rows, as once, few, many or a class of expanded clone.

>TRBD1|TRBJ1-2|-|TRBV6-5
TGTGCCAGCAGTTACCGGACAGGGCTCTATGGCTACACCTTC
CASSYRTGLYGYTF
>-|TRBJ1-5|-|TRBV6-5
TGTGCCAGCATTTTGCCGGGGGGAGGCAATCAGCCCCAGCATTTT
CASILPGGGNQPQHF
>-|TRBJ1-1|-|TRBV7-7
TGTGCCAGCAGCCTTCAGGAAAACACTGAAGCTTTCTTT
CASSLQENTEAFF
>-|TRBJ1-5|-|TRBV12-3/TRBV12-4
TGTGCCAGCAGTCTCTCGAGGCCTCAGCCCCAGCATTTT
CASSLSRPQPQHF
>TRBD1|TRBJ1-1|-|TRBV15
TGTGCCACGAAGGGACAGGGGAACACTGAAGCTTTCTTT
CATKGQGNTEAFF
>TRBD2|TRBJ2-5|-|TRBV6-5
TGTGCCAGCAGTTACTTCATAGCGGGGGGGATGGAGACCCAGTACTTC
CASSYFIAGGMETQYF
>TRBD2|TRBJ2-3|few|TRBV5-4
TGTGCCAGCAGCCGCGTGGGCGGGGGATACACAGATACGCAGTATTTT
CASSRVGGGYTDTQYF
>-|TRBJ1-2|few|TRBV19
TGTGCCAGTAGTATAGATACGACACAGGGTGTTATCTATGGCTACACCTTC
CASSIDTTQGVIYGYTF
>TRBD2|TRBJ2-2|-|TRBV7-2
TGTGCCAGCAGCCCCACCCTCCCTACTAGCGGCCACACCGGGGAGCTGTTTTTT
CASSPTLPTSGHTGELFF
>-|TRBJ1-2|-|TRBV5-6
TGTGCCAGCAGCTTGGTAGGGAGGAGCGACTATGGCTACACCTTC
CASSLVGRSDYGYTF
>-|TRBJ1-2|-|TRBV25-1
TGTGCCAGCAGTGAACGAAACACAGTCGTCTATGGCTACACCTTC
CASSERNTVVYGYTF
>-|TRBJ2-5|-|TRBV6-5
TGTGCCAGCAGGAACCGGGGGGCAGAGACCCAGTACTTC
CASRNRGAETQYF
>-|TRBJ2-7|few|TRBV6-5
TGTGCCAGCTCAGCGGGCCCCTACGAGCAGTACTTC
CASSAGPYEQYF
>-|TRBJ2-3|once|TRBV4-3
TGCGCCAGCAGCGCTCTCGTAGGCACAGATACGCAGTATTTT
CASSALVGTDTQYF
>TRBD1|TRBJ1-1|-|TRBV7-6
TGTGCCAGCAGCCCCAGGGGGAGGACTGAAGCTTTCTTT
CASSPRGRTEAFF
>-|TRBJ1-2|-|TRBV9
TGTGCCAGCAGCGTAGGAGGGGACAACCTCTATGGCTACACCTTC
CASSVGGDNLYGYTF
>-|TRBJ1-2|-|TRBV30
TGTGCCTGGACACCCGACAGCAACTATGGCTACACCTTC
CAWTPDSNYGYTF
>TRBD1|TRBJ2-1|once|TRBV6-5
TGTGCCAGCAGTTACTCAAACAGGGGGCCCTACAATGAGCAGTTCTTC
CASSYSNRGPYNEQFF
>TRBD1|TRBJ1-2|-|TRBV2
TGTGCCAGCAGTGATGACAGGGGATATGGCTACACCTTC
CASSDDRGYGYTF
>-|TRBJ2-7|-|TRBV28
TGTGCCAGCAGTTTATGGGTGCAGGGATACGAGCAGTACTTC
CASSLWVQGYEQYF
>-|TRBJ2-3|-|TRBV7-3
TGTGCCAGCAGCTTACACACGAGCACAGATACGCAGTATTTT
CASSLHTSTDTQYF
>TRBD1|TRBJ1-6|-|TRBV19
TGTGCCAGTAGTAATTTACAGGGGAATTCACCCCTCCACTTT
CASSNLQGNSPLHF
>-|TRBJ1-4|-|TRBV27
TGTGCCAGCAGTTTATCGACAGGTGCTGCAACTAATGAAAAACTGTTTTTT
CASSLSTGAATNEKLFF
>-|TRBJ1-2|few|TRBV2
TGTGCCAGCAGGAGGGAGGCCGGCTATGGCTACACCTTC
CASRREAGYGYTF
>TRBD1|TRBJ2-3|-|TRBV3-1/TRBV3-2
TGTGCCAGCAGCCAAGTGGGGACAGGGCGGGACACGCAGTATTTT
CASSQVGTGRDTQYF
>-|TRBJ1-5|-|TRBV28
TGTGCCAGCAGTTCGTCCAGCAATCAGCCCCAGCATTTT
CASSSSSNQPQHF
>-|TRBJ2-2|-|TRBV9
TGTGCCAGCAGCGGTACAGGGATCACCGGGGAGCTGTTTTTT
CASSGTGITGELFF
>-|TRBJ1-2|-|TRBV6-6
TGTGCCAGCAGTCACAGGGAACGGGCAGCTTTTTCGTATGGCTACACCTTC
CASSHRERAAFSYGYTF
>TRBD1|TRBJ2-1|-|TRBV5-6
TGTGCCAGCAGCTGGGGGACAGCCTCCTACAATGAGCAGTTCTTC
CASSWGTASYNEQFF
>TRBD1|TRBJ2-7|-|TRBV6-5
TGTGCCAGCACCAGACAGGGGACCGGAGTGGAGCAGTACTTC
CASTRQGTGVEQYF
>-|TRBJ1-5|-|TRBV9
TGTGCCAGCAGCGGTAACAGAGATCAGCCCCAGCATTTT
CASSGNRDQPQHF
>-|TRBJ2-6|-|TRBV11-1
TGTGCCAGCAGGCAGTATGGGGCCAACGTCCTGACTTTC
CASRQYGANVLTF
>TRBD1|TRBJ2-1|-|TRBV6-4
TGTGCCAGCAGTGACTTTGGGACAGTGGGGTCGGATGAGCAGTTCTTC
CASSDFGTVGSDEQFF
>TRBD1|TRBJ1-1|-|TRBV5-1
TGCGCCAGCAGCTTGGTGGGACAGGGTACGAACACTGAAGCTTTCTTT
CASSLVGQGTNTEAFF
>TRBD2|TRBJ2-3|-|TRBV5-6
TGTGCCAGCAGCTTGCCCGGGGGGGGCACAGATACGCAGTATTTT
CASSLPGGGTDTQYF
>-|TRBJ1-4|-|TRBV15
TGTGCCACCAGCAGAGAGGGCGCATCTAATGAAAAACTGTTTTTT
CATSREGASNEKLFF
>-|TRBJ1-2|-|TRBV6-1
TGTGCCAGCAGTGAAGCGGGGAAGGGCAGGGCTGGCGGCTACACCTTC
CASSEAGKGRAGGYTF
>-|TRBJ1-4|once|TRBV11-3
TGTGCCAGCAGCTTGATAGCAACTAATGAAAAACTGTTTTTT
CASSLIATNEKLFF
>TRBD1|TRBJ1-1|-|TRBV5-8
TGTGCCAGCAGCAACTACGGGACAGGTCTGAACACTGAAGCTTTCTTT
CASSNYGTGLNTEAFF
>-|TRBJ2-1|-|TRBV2
TGTGCCAGCATGACAGGTTTAGCCTACAATGAGCAGTTCTTC
CASMTGLAYNEQFF
>TRBD1|TRBJ2-7|once|TRBV4-1
TGCGCCAGCAGCCAAGATGGTAGGGACAGGGGCTACGAGCAGTACTTC
CASSQDGRDRGYEQYF
>-|TRBJ1-1|-|TRBV15
TGTGCCACCAGCAGAGCACTTGTCATGAACACTGAAGCTTTCTTT
CATSRALVMNTEAFF
>TRBD1|TRBJ2-7|once|TRBV28
TGTGCCAGCAGTTTATCCGGGACAGGGGCTAAGCAGTACTTC
CASSLSGTGAKQYF
>-|TRBJ2-7|-|TRBV2
TGTGCCAGCCTAAGATGGGGGACTCTCTCCTACGAGCAGTACTTC
CASLRWGTLSYEQYF